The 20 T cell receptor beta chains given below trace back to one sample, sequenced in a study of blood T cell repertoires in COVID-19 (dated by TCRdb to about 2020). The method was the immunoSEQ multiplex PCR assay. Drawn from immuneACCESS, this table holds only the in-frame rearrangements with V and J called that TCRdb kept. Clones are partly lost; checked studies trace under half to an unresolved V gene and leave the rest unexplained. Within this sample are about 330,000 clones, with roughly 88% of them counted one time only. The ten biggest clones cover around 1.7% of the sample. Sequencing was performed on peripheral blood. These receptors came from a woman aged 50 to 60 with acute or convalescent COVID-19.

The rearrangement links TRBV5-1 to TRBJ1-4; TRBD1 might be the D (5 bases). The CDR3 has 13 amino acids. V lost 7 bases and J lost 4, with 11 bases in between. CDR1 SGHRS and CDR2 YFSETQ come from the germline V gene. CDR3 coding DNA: TGCGCCAGCCGAGACAGAATTAATGAAAAACTGTTTTTT. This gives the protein CASRDRINEKLFF.

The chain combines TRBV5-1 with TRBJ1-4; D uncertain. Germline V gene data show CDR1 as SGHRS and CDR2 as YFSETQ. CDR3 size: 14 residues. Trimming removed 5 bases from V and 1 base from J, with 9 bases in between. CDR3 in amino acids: CASSGGLTNEKLFF. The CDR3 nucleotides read TGCGCCAGCAGTGGAGGGTTAACTAATGAAAAACTGTTTTTT.

The CDR3 DNA reads as TGTGCCAGTAGGAACCGGGAGACCCAGTACTTC. Translating it yields CASRNRETQYF. V is TRBV19 and J is TRBJ2-5; D gene unclear. The V gene lost 6 bases and the J gene lost 5 bases, with 7 bases spanning the gap. This CDR3 is built from 11 residues. Per germline, CDR1 LNHDA and CDR2 SQIVND (reference sequence).

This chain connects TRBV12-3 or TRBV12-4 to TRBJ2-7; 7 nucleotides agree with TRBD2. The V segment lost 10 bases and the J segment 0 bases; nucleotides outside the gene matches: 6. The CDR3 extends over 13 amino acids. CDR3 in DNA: TGTGCCACCTTGCCTAGCGGCTCCTACGAGCAGTACTTC. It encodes CATLPSGSYEQYF.

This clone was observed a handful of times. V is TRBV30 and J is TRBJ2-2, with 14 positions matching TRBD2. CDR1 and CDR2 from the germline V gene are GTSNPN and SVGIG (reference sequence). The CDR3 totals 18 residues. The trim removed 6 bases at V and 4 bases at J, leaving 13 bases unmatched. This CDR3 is CACYGTSGRLGRTGELFF. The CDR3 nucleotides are TGTGCCTGCTACGGGACTAGCGGGAGACTAGGTCGCACCGGGGAGCTGTTTTTT.

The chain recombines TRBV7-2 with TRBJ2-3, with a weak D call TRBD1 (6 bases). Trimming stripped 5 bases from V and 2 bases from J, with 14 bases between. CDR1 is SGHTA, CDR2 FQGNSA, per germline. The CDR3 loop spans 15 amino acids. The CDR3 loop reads CASSLDRFDTDTQYF. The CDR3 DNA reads TGTGCCAGCAGCCTAGACAGGTTTGACACAGATACGCAGTATTTT.

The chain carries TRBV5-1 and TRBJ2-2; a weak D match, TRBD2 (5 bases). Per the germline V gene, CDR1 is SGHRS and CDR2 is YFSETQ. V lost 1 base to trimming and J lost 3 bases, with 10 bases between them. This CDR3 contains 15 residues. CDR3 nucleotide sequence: TGCGCCAGCAGCTTGACTGGAGGATACACCGGGGAGCTGTTTTTT. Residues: CASSLTGGYTGELFF.

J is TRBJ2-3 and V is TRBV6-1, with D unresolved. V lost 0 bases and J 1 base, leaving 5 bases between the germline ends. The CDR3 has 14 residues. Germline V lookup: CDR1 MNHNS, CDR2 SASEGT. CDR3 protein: CASSEAAGTDTQYF. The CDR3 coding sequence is TGTGCCAGCAGTGAAGCGGCGGGCACAGATACGCAGTATTTT.

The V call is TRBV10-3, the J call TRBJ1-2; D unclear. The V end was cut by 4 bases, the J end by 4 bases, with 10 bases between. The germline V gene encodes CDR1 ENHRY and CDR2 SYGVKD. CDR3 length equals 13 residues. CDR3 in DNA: TGTGCCATCAGTGTCGAGGGTATCTATGGCTACACCTTC. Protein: CAISVEGIYGYTF.

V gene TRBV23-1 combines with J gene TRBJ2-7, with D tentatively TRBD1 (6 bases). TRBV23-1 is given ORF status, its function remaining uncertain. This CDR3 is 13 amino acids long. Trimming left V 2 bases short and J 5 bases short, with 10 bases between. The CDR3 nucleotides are TGCGCCAGCAGTCAACCTACAGGGAACGAGCAGTACTTC. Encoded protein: CASSQPTGNEQYF.

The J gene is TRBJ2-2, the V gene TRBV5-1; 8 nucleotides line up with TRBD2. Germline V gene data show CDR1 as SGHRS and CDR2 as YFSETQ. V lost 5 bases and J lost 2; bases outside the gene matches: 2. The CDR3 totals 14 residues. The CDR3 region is CASSSGANTGELFF. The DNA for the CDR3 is TGCGCCAGCAGTAGCGGGGCCAACACCGGGGAGCTGTTTTTT.

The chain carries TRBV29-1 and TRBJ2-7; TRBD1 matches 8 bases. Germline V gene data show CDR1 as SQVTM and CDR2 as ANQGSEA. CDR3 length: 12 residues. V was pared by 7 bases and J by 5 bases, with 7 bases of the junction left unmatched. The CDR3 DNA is TGCAGCGGGACAGGGCCCACGGACGAGCAGTACTTC. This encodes CSGTGPTDEQYF.

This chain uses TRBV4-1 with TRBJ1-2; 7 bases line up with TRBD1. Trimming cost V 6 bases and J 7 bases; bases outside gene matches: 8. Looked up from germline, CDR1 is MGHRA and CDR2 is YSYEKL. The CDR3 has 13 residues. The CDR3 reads CASRYTGAGGYTF. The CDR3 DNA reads TGCGCCAGCAGATATACAGGGGCAGGTGGCTACACCTTC.

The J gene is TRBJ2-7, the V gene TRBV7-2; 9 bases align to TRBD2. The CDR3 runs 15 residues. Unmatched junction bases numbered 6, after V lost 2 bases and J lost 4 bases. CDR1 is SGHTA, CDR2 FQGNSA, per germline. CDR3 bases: TGTGCCAGCAGCTTAAAGGCGGGAGGGCCATACGAGCAGTACTTC. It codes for CASSLKAGGPYEQYF. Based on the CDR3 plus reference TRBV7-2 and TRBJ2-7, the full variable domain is GAGVSQSPSNKVTEKGKDVELRCDPISGHTALYWYRQSLGQGLEFLIYFQGNSAPDKSGLPSDRFSAERTGGSVSTLTIQRTQQEDSAVYLCASSLKAGGPYEQYFGPGTRLTVT.

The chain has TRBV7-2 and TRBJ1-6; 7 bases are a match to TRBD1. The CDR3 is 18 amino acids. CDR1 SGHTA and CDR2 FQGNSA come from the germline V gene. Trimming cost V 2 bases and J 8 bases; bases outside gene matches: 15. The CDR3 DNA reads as TGTGCCAGCAGCTTAATTCGAGCGACAGGGTCTGGAGATTCACCCCTCCACTTT. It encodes CASSLIRATGSGDSPLHF.

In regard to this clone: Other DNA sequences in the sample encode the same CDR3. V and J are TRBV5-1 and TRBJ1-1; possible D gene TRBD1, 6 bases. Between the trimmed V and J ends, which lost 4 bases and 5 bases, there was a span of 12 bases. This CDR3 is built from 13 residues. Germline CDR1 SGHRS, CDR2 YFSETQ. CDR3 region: CASSPQGGTEAFF. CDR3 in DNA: TGCGCCAGCAGCCCACAGGGTGGGACTGAAGCTTTCTTT.

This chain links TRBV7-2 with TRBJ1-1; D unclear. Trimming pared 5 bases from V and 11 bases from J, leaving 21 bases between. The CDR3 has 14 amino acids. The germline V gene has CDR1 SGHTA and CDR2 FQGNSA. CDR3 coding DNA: TGTGCCAGCAGCCTCCTGGCGGGGTTTTATCGTGCTTTCTTT. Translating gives CASSLLAGFYRAFF.

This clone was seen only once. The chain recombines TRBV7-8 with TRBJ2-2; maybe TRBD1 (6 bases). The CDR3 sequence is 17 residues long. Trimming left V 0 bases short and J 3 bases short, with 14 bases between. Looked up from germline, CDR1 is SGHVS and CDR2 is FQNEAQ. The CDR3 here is CASSLAGASYYTGELFF. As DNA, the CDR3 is TGTGCCAGCAGCTTAGCGGGGGCTAGTTACTACACCGGGGAGCTGTTTTTT.

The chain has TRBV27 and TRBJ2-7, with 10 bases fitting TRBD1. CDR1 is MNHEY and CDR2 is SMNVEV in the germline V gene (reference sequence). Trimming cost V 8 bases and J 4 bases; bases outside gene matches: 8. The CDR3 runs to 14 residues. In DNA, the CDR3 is TGTGCCAGCGGCCTCGGGACAGGGGTATACGAGCAGTACTTC. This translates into CASGLGTGVYEQYF.

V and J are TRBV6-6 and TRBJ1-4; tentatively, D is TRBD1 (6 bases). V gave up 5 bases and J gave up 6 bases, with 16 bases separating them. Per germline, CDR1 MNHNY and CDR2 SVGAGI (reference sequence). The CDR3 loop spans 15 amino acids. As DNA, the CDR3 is TGTGCCAGCAGTCCGCTAGGGGGAGGGGATGAAAAACTGTTTTTT. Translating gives CASSPLGGGDEKLFF.